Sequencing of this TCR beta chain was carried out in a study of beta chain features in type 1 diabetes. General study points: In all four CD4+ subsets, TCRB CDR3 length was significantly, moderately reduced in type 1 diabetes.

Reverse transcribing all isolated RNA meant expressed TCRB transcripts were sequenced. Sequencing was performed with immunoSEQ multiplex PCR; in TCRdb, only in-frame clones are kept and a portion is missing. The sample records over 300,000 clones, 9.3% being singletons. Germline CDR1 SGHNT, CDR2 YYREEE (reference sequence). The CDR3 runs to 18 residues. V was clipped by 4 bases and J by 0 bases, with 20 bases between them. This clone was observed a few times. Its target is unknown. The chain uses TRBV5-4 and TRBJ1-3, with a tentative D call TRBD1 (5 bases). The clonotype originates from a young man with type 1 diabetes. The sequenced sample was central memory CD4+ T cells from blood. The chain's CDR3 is CASSQLTPDSASGNTIYF. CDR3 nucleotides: TGTGCCAGCAGCCAATTAACACCCGACAGTGCCTCTGGAAACACCATATATTTT.